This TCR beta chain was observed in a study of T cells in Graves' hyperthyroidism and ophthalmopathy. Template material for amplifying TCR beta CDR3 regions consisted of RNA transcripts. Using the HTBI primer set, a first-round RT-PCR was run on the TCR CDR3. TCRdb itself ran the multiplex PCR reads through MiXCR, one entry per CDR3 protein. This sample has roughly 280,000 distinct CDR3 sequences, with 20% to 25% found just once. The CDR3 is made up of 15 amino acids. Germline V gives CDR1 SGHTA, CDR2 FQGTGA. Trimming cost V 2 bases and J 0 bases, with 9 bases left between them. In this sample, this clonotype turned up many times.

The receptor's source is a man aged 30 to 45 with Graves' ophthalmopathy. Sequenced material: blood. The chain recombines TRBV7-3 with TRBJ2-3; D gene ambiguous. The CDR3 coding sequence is TGTGCCAGCAGCTTAGGTCTAACTAGCACAGATACGCAGTATTTT. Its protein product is CASSLGLTSTDTQYF.